The 6 T cell receptor beta chains presented below share a single source sample, sequenced in a study of T cells in Graves' hyperthyroidism and ophthalmopathy. TCR beta CDR3 sequences were amplified from RNA transcripts. Primed by the HTBI set, a first-round RT-PCR was run on the TCR CDR3. Each CDR3 protein gets one entry after TCRdb re-called the multiplex PCR reads with MiXCR. The repertoire includes fewer than 500,000 distinct CDR3 sequences, less than 15% of them detected once, and 20% to 25% sits in the top ten. The sequencing input was blood. The receptors were gathered from a man aged 30 to 39 with Graves' hyperthyroidism that later progressed to Graves' ophthalmopathy.

This clonotype turned up a few times. This clone may be a read error of a much larger clone one base away. This chain connects TRBV28 to TRBJ1-1; D is perhaps TRBD1 (5 bases). The CDR3 has 14 residues. Germline V gene sequence: CDR1 MDHEN, CDR2 SYDVKM. V lost 3 bases to trimming and J lost 1 base, with 9 bases between them. CDR3 sequence (DNA): TGTGCCAGCAGTTTTGAGACAGCGAACACTGAAGCTTTCTTT. As protein: CASSFETANTEAFF.

The J gene is TRBJ2-1, the V gene TRBV20-1; the match to TRBD1 covers 7 bases. CDR1 and CDR2 from the germline V gene are DFQATT and SNEGSKA (reference sequence). The CDR3 is made up of 13 amino acids. The CDR3 nucleotides are TGCAGCATAGACGGACAGGCTGTCAATGAGCAGTTCTTC. Its protein is CSIDGQAVNEQFF.

As concerns this clonotype: A much larger clone sits a single nucleotide away, making a read error possible. The chain is built from TRBV27 and TRBJ2-1; 7 bases are shared with TRBD2. Germline CDR1 is MNHEY and CDR2 is SMNVEV (reference sequence). This CDR3 is built from 14 residues. The V segment lost 0 bases and the J segment 8 bases; nucleotides outside the gene matches: 4. This CDR3 is CASSLSGRGDEQFF. As DNA, the CDR3 is TGTGCCAGCAGTTTATCTGGCCGGGGGGATGAGCAGTTCTTC.

The V call is TRBV20-1, the J call TRBJ1-2, with unresolved D. Trimming removed 3 bases at V and 2 bases at J, with 10 bases between. CDR1 is DFQATT, CDR2 SNEGSKA, per germline (reference sequence). The CDR3 covers 13 residues. CDR3 nucleotide sequence: TGCAGTGCTAGTACGGCAGCCAACTATGGCTACACCTTC. It encodes CSASTAANYGYTF.

This clonotype was observed many times. CDR3 sequence reads: CASSLGSSGGSGETQYF. CDR3 sequence (DNA): TGTGCCAGCAGCTTAGGCTCTAGCGGGGGTTCGGGAGAGACCCAGTACTTC. The V and J genes are TRBV11-2 and TRBJ2-5, with TRBD2 matching over 10 bases. CDR1 SGHAT and CDR2 FQNNGV come from the germline V gene. V gave up 1 base and J gave up 4 bases; unmatched junction bases: 9. This CDR3 region has 17 residues.

In its sample, this clonotype was seen many times. The genes are TRBV28 and TRBJ2-7; 8 positions match TRBD2. The junction had 9 bases not matched to a gene; V was cut back by 5 bases and J by 3 bases. The CDR3 is 15 residues long. Germline V lookup: CDR1 MDHEN, CDR2 SYDVKM. CDR3 in amino acids: CASSPPVAGLYEQYF. DNA of the CDR3: TGTGCCAGCAGTCCCCCGGTAGCGGGACTCTACGAGCAGTACTTC.